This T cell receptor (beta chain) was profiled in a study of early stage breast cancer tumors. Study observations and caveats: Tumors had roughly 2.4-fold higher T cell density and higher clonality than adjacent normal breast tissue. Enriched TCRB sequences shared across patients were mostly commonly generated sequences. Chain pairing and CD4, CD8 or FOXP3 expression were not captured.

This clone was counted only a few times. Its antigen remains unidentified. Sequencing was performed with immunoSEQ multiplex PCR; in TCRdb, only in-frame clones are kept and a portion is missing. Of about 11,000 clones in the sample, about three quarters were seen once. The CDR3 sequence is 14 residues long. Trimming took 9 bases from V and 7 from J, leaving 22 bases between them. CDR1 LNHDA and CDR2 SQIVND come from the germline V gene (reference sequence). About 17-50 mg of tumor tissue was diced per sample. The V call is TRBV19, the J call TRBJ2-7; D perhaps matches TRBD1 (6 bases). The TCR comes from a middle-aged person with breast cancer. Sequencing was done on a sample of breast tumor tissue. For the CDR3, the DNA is TGTGCCAGCGGACAGAGACACCCTACTAATGAGCAGTACTTC. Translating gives CASGQRHPTNEQYF.